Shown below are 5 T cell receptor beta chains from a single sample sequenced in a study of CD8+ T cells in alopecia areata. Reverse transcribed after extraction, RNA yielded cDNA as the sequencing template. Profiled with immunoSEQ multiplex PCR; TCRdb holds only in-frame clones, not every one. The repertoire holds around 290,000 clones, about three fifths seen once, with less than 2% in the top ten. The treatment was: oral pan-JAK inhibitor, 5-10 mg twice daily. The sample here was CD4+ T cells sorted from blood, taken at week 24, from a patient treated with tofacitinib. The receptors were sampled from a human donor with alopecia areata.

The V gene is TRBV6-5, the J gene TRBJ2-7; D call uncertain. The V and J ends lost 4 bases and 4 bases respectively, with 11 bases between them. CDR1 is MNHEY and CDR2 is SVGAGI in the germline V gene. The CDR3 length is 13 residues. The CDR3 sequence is CASSFGRVYEQYF. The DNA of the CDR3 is TGTGCCAGCAGTTTCGGCAGAGTTTACGAGCAGTACTTC.

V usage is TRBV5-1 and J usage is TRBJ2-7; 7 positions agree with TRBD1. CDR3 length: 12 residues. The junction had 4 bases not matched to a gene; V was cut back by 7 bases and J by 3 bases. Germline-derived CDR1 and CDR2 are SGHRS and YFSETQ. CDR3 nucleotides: TGCGCCAGCCAGGGACAGAGCTACGAGCAGTACTTC. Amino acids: CASQGQSYEQYF. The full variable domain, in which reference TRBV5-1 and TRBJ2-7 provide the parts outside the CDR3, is KAGVTQTPRYLIKTRGQQVTLSCSPISGHRSVSWYQQTPGQGLQFLFEYFSETQRNKGNFPGRFSGRQFSNSRSEMNVSTLELGDSALYLCASQGQSYEQYFGPGTRLTVT.

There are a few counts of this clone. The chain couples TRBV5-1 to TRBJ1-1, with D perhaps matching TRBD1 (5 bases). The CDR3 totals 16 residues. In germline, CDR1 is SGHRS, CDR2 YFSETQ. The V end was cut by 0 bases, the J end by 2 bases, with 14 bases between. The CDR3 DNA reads TGCGCCAGCAGCTTGGCCTCGCATGGGACTAACACTGAAGCTTTCTTT. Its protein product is CASSLASHGTNTEAFF.

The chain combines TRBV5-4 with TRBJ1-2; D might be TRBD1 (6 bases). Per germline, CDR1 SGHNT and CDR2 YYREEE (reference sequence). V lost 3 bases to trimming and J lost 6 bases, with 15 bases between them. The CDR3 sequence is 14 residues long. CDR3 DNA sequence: TGTGCCAGCAGCTCGCCGGGACAAGGAGATGGCTACACCTTC. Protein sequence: CASSSPGQGDGYTF.

The CDR3 region has the DNA TGTGCCAGCAGTCCTCACAATGAGCAGTTCTTC. This sequence encodes CASSPHNEQFF. This sequence joins TRBV2 and TRBJ2-1; D not certain. CDR1 and CDR2 from the germline V gene are SNHLY and FYNNEI. The CDR3 contains 11 residues. The ends were cut back, 5 bases at V and 5 bases at J, with 4 bases in the middle.